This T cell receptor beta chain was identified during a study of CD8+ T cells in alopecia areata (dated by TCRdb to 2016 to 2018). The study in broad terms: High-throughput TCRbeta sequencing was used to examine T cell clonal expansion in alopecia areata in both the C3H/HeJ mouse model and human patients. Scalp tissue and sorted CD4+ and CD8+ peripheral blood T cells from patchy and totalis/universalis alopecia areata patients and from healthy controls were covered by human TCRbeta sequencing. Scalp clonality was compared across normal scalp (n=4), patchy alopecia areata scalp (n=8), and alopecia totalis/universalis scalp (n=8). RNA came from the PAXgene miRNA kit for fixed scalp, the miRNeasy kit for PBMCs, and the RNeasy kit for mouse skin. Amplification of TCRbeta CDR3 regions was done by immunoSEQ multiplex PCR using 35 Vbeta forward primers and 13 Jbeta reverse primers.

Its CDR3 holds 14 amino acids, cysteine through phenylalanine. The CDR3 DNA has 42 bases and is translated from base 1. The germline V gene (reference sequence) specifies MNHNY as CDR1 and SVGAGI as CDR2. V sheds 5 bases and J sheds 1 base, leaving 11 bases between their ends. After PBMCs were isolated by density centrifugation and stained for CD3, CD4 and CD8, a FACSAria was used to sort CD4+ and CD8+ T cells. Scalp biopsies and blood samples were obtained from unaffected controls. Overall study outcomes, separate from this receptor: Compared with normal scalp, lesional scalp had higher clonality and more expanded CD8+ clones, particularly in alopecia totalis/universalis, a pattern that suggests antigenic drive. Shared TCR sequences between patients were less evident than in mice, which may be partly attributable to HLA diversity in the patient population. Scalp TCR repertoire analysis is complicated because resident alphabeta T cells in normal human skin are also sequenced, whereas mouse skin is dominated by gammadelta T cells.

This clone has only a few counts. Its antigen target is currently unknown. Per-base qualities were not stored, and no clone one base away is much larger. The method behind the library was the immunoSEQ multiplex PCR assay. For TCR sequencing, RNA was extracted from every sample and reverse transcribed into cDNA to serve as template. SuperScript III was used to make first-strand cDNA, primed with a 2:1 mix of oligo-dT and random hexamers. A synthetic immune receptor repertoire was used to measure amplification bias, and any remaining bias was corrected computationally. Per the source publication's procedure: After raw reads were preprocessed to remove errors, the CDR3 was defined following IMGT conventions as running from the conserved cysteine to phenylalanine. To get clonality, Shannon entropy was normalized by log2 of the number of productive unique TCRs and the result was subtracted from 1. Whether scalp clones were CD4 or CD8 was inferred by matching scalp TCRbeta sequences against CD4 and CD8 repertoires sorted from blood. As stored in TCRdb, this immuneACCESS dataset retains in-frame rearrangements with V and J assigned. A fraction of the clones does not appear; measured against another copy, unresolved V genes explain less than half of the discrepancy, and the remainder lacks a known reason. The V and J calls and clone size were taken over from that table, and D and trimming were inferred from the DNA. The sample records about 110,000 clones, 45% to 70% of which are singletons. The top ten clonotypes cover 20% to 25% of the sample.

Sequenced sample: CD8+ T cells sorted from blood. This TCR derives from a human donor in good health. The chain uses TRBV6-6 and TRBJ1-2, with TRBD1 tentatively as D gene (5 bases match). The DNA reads TGTGCCAGCAGTAGTCGGGACGGTAACTATGGCTACACCTTC. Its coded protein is CASSSRDGNYGYTF.